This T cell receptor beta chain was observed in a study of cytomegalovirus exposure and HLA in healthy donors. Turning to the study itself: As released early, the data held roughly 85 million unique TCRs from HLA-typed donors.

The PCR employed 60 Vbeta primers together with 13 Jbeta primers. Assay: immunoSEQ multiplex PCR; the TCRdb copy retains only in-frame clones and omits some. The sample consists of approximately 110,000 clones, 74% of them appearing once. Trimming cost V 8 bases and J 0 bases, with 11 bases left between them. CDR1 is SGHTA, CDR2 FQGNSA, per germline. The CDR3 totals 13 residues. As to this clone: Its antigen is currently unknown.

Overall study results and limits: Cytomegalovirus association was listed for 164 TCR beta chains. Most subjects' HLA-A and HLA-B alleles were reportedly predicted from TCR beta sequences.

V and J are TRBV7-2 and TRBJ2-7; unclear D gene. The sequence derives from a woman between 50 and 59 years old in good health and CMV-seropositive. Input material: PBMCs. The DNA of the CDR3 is TGTGCCAGCTTCGTGACTGGCTCCTACGAGCAGTACTTC. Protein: CASFVTGSYEQYF.